The 8 T cell receptor beta chains given below trace back to one sample, sequenced in a study of blood T cell repertoires in COVID-19. Clones were read by immunoSEQ multiplex PCR, and TCRdb kept only the in-frame ones, dropping some. This table holds roughly 50,000 clones, 70% to 90% found once. Sequenced sample: peripheral blood. These receptors were obtained from an elderly man with acute or convalescent COVID-19.

The rearrangement uses TRBV5-1 and TRBJ2-1, with 9 bases lining up with TRBD1. Germline V gene sequence: CDR1 SGHRS, CDR2 YFSETQ. The trim removed 4 bases at V and 8 bases at J, leaving 10 bases unmatched. This CDR3 has 15 residues. The chain's CDR3 is CASSEAGQGLDEQFF. The CDR3 region has the DNA TGCGCCAGCAGCGAAGCGGGACAGGGTCTGGATGAGCAGTTCTTC.

This clone was recorded only once. This CDR3 reads CASSLSQQGAPYGYTF. The CDR3, as DNA: TGTGCCAGCAGTTTATCTCAACAGGGGGCCCCCTATGGCTACACCTTC. This sequence joins TRBV28 and TRBJ1-2; TRBD1 matches at 9 bases. Germline CDR1 MDHEN, CDR2 SYDVKM. CDR3 length: 16 amino acids. J lost 4 bases, V lost 1 base, and 7 bases had no gene match.

The gene calls are TRBV7-2 and TRBJ1-5; D is perhaps TRBD1 (6 bases). CDR1 and CDR2 from the germline V gene are SGHTA and FQGNSA. The V end was cut by 3 bases, the J end by 10 bases, with 13 bases between. The CDR3 sequence is 13 residues long. The CDR3 protein is CASSFQTGNPQHF. CDR3 sequence (DNA): TGTGCCAGCAGCTTCCAAACAGGGAATCCCCAGCATTTT.

This chain links TRBV4-1 with TRBJ1-2; D is ambiguous. V dropped 0 bases and J dropped 4 bases, with 12 bases sitting between them. CDR1 and CDR2 (germline): MGHRA, YSYEKL. The CDR3 spans 15 residues. The CDR3 nucleotides are TGCGCCAGCAGCCAAGAGCGGGAGGAGGTCTATGGCTACACCTTC. The encoded protein is CASSQEREEVYGYTF.

This clone was seen more than once but under ten times. The gene calls are TRBV9 and TRBJ1-1; D possibly corresponds to TRBD1 (6 bases). Trimming removed 3 bases at V and 6 bases at J, with 15 bases between. The CDR3 spans 14 residues. CDR1 and CDR2 (germline): SGDLS, YYNGEE. The CDR3 region is CASSDTGLFAEAFF. CDR3 DNA sequence: TGTGCCAGCAGCGACACAGGGTTGTTCGCTGAAGCTTTCTTT. Full variable domain (missing parts from reference TRBV9 and TRBJ1-1): DSGVTQTPKHLITATGQRVTLRCSPRSGDLSVYWYQQSLDQGLQFLIQYYNGEERAKGNILERFSAQQFPDLHSELNLSSLELGDSALYFCASSDTGLFAEAFFGQGTRLTVV.

The genes are TRBV6-1 and TRBJ2-1; no definite D call. The length of the CDR3 is 11 residues. Trimming took off 2 bases at V and 13 bases at J, with 9 bases between the two ends. CDR1 and CDR2 from the germline V gene are MNHNS and SASEGT. CDR3 amino acids: CASSEITRQFF. The DNA of the CDR3 is TGTGCCAGCAGTGAAATAACACGTCAGTTCTTC.

This chain joins TRBV29-1 and TRBJ1-1, with unresolved D. This CDR3 contains 11 residues. In germline, CDR1 is SQVTM, CDR2 ANQGSEA. The V and J ends lost 6 bases and 1 base respectively, with 6 bases between them. The CDR3 here is CSVRWNTEAFF. In nucleotides, the CDR3 is TGCAGCGTGCGGTGGAACACTGAAGCTTTCTTT.

The rearrangement joins TRBV27 to TRBJ2-7, with 7 bases that match TRBD1. The CDR3 loop spans 14 amino acids. Germline CDR1 is MNHEY and CDR2 is SMNVEV (reference sequence). The J segment lost 8 bases and the V segment lost 5 bases, leaving 12 bases of the junction unmatched. CDR3 coding DNA: TGTGCCAGCAGTCTAGAGGACAGGTCCTTAAAGCAGTACTTC. Amino acids: CASSLEDRSLKQYF.